Below, 25 T cell receptor beta chains from the same sample are listed, as sequenced in a study of technical replicates of blood from a handful of donors. Profiling relied on immunoSEQ multiplex PCR, and the TCRdb table lists in-frame clones only, not all of them. Of 84,000 or so clones listed, about 92% are singletons. Material for sequencing was T cells isolated from PBMCs. The receptors shown here come from a human donor in good health.

The rearrangement joins TRBV30 to TRBJ2-1, with 7 bases identical to TRBD2. CDR1 is GTSNPN, CDR2 SVGIG, per germline (reference sequence). The CDR3 sequence is 14 residues long. Trimming cost V 5 bases and J 0 bases; bases outside gene matches: 4. The chain's CDR3 is CAWGGVSSYNEQFF. The DNA for the CDR3 is TGTGCCTGGGGGGGGGTGAGCTCCTACAATGAGCAGTTCTTC. Full variable domain (rest looked up from reference TRBV30 and TRBJ2-1): SQTIHQWPATLVQPVGSPLSLECTVEGTSNPNLYWYRQAAGRGLQLLFYSVGIGQISSEVPQNLSASRPQDRQFILSSKKLLLSDSGFYLCAWGGVSSYNEQFFGPGTRLTVL.

This clone was observed once. The rearrangement links TRBV5-4 to TRBJ1-1; D is possibly TRBD1 (5 bases). Germline CDR1 reads SGHNT; CDR2 reads YYREEE (reference sequence). This CDR3 is 13 amino acids long. Trimming stripped 5 bases from V and 4 bases from J, with 12 bases between. DNA for the CDR3: TGTGCCAGCAGGCCGGGGGGGGGCACTGAAGCTTTCTTT. Its protein product is CASRPGGGTEAFF.

This chain connects TRBV27 to TRBJ1-1; D is perhaps TRBD1 (5 bases). The CDR3 length is 15 residues. The germline V and J ends were trimmed by 4 bases and 1 base, with 13 bases remaining between them. Germline-derived CDR1 and CDR2 are MNHEY and SMNVEV (reference sequence). The CDR3 DNA follows: TGTGCCAGCAGTTCAGGGAAGGACAAGAACACTGAAGCTTTCTTT. This encodes CASSSGKDKNTEAFF.

This chain connects TRBV10-2 to TRBJ2-5; D might be TRBD2 (6 bases). Per the germline V gene, CDR1 is WSHSY and CDR2 is SAAADI. The CDR3 has 13 amino acids. The V end lost 6 bases, the J end lost 2 bases, and 10 bases lay between the germline ends. CDR3 region: CASRGTAQETQYF. The CDR3 DNA follows: TGCGCCAGCAGGGGGACTGCTCAAGAGACCCAGTACTTC.

V is TRBV6-1 and J is TRBJ2-7; D possibly corresponds to TRBD1 (6 bases). V lost 1 base and J 3 bases, leaving 13 bases between the germline ends. In germline, CDR1 is MNHNS, CDR2 SASEGT. The CDR3 length is 15 residues. The CDR3 DNA sequence: TGTGCCAGCAGTGAAGGGGAGTGGGGGCTCTACGAGCAGTACTTC. Protein sequence: CASSEGEWGLYEQYF.

V gene TRBV30 combines with J gene TRBJ2-5; D might be TRBD1 (6 bases). Germline-derived CDR1 and CDR2 are GTSNPN and SVGIG (reference sequence). With 0 bases removed from V and 4 bases from J, the gap between germline ends came to 24 bases. The CDR3 is made up of 18 amino acids. CDR3 in amino acids: CAWSVSYIGTQGRETQYF. The CDR3 DNA is TGTGCCTGGAGTGTTAGTTATATTGGCACCCAGGGGCGAGAGACCCAGTACTTC.

The chain joins TRBV6-5 to TRBJ2-5; D might be TRBD2 (6 bases). CDR3 length equals 12 residues. Germline CDR1 is MNHEY and CDR2 is SVGAGI. Deletions cut 5 bases from V and 9 bases from J, with 13 bases between. This CDR3 reads CASSDMGEAQYF. CDR3 sequence (DNA): TGTGCCAGCAGTGACATGGGGGAGGCCCAGTACTTC.

This sequence joins TRBV19 and TRBJ2-3; TRBD2 might be the D (6 bases). Germline V gene data show CDR1 as LNHDA and CDR2 as SQIVND (reference sequence). CDR3 length equals 12 residues. V lost 9 bases and J lost 6, with 13 bases in between. The CDR3 region has the DNA TGTGCCAGCAAACCTGGGGGGGATACGCAGTATTTT. Translated, it gives CASKPGGDTQYF.

This rearrangement joins TRBV5-6 to TRBJ2-2; perhaps TRBD2 as D (6 bases). The CDR3 spans 17 residues. V was cut by 0 bases and J by 5 bases, with 17 bases left in between. Germline values: CDR1 SGHDT, CDR2 YYEEEE. Written as DNA, the CDR3 is TGTGCCAGCAGCTTGGTATCTAGCGACCGTTGGACCGGGGAGCTGTTTTTT. It specifies CASSLVSSDRWTGELFF.

The rearrangement links TRBV28 to TRBJ1-4; D gene unclear. Germline CDR1 and CDR2: MDHEN and SYDVKM. The V end was cut by 10 bases, the J end by 10 bases, with 16 bases between. The CDR3 runs to 12 residues. The CDR3 coding sequence is TGTGCCACCCAGGAGGGTAACGGAAAACTGTTTTTT. This encodes CATQEGNGKLFF.

The chain couples TRBV5-4 to TRBJ1-2, with a weak D call TRBD1 (5 bases). The ends were cut back, 0 bases at V and 13 bases at J, with 13 bases in the middle. CDR1 is SGHNT and CDR2 is YYREEE in the germline V gene (reference sequence). This CDR3 is built from 12 residues. CDR3 sequence reads: CASSLEGASSTF. The DNA for the CDR3 is TGTGCCAGCAGCTTGGAAGGGGCCAGCTCCACCTTC.

The rearrangement links TRBV7-2 to TRBJ2-1; 10 bases agree with TRBD2. The V and J ends lost 3 bases and 8 bases, in that order; junction bases with no gene match: 10. The CDR3 is 16 residues long. Germline V gene data show CDR1 as SGHTA and CDR2 as FQGNSA. This chain's CDR3 is CASSFAAGGHGYEQFF. The CDR3 nucleotides are TGTGCCAGCAGCTTCGCAGCGGGGGGGCATGGCTATGAGCAGTTCTTC. Full variable domain (outside the CDR3, taken from reference TRBV7-2 and TRBJ2-1): GAGVSQSPSNKVTEKGKDVELRCDPISGHTALYWYRQSLGQGLEFLIYFQGNSAPDKSGLPSDRFSAERTGGSVSTLTIQRTQQEDSAVYLCASSFAAGGHGYEQFFGPGTRLTVL.

The V and J genes are TRBV6-5 and TRBJ1-1, with no clear D. Germline values: CDR1 MNHEY, CDR2 SVGAGI. The CDR3 is 13 residues long. The V and J ends lost 1 base and 3 bases respectively, with 6 bases between them. CDR3 sequence (DNA): TGTGCCAGCAGTTACTTCGCGGACACTGAAGCTTTCTTT. This gives the protein CASSYFADTEAFF.

The V call is TRBV5-1, the J call TRBJ2-7; 8 bases fit TRBD1. This CDR3 is 15 amino acids long. Germline V gene data show CDR1 as SGHRS and CDR2 as YFSETQ. Trimming at V came to 4 bases and at J to 0 bases, leaving 6 bases not matched to a gene. The CDR3 DNA is TGCGCCAGCAGCGGGGGGACAGGCCTCTCCTACGAGCAGTACTTC. It specifies CASSGGTGLSYEQYF. Full variable domain (rest looked up from reference TRBV5-1 and TRBJ2-7): KAGVTQTPRYLIKTRGQQVTLSCSPISGHRSVSWYQQTPGQGLQFLFEYFSETQRNKGNFPGRFSGRQFSNSRSEMNVSTLELGDSALYLCASSGGTGLSYEQYFGPGTRLTVT.

V usage is TRBV27 and J usage is TRBJ2-5; D perhaps matches TRBD2 (7 bases). CDR3 length: 13 amino acids. Germline V gene lookup returns CDR1 MNHEY and CDR2 SMNVEV (reference sequence). V was clipped by 6 bases and J by 5 bases, with 13 bases between them. The DNA of the CDR3 is TGTGCCAGCAGGAGGGGGGGCGGTGAGACCCAGTACTTC. It translates to CASRRGGGETQYF.

The CDR3 loop reads CASSPQYQETQYF. CDR3 DNA: TGTGCCAGCAGCCCCCAGTACCAAGAGACCCAGTACTTC. This chain links TRBV9 with TRBJ2-5; D uncertain. The length of the CDR3 is 13 residues. CDR1 is SGDLS and CDR2 is YYNGEE in the germline V gene. V gave up 4 bases and J gave up 0 bases, with 7 bases separating them.

This sequence joins TRBV7-9 and TRBJ1-1, with D possibly matching TRBD1 (6 bases). The CDR3 totals 15 residues. Germline loops: CDR1 SEHNR, CDR2 FQNEAQ (reference sequence). Trimming removed 1 base from V and 5 bases from J, with 14 bases in between. The CDR3 here is CASSLVGGGGTEAFF. Written as DNA, the CDR3 is TGTGCCAGCAGCTTAGTCGGAGGGGGAGGGACTGAAGCTTTCTTT.

Only one count was recorded for this clone. J is TRBJ2-3 and V is TRBV2, with 8 nucleotides matching TRBD1. Germline values: CDR1 SNHLY, CDR2 FYNNEI. The CDR3 is 15 residues long. Trimming at V came to 6 bases and at J to 2 bases, leaving 7 bases not matched to a gene. The CDR3, as DNA: TGTGCCAGCAGGGCGGACAGGGCCCCCACAGATACGCAGTATTTT. Its protein product is CASRADRAPTDTQYF.

The J gene is TRBJ2-2, the V gene TRBV29-1, with 8 positions matching TRBD1. The ends lost 8 bases at V and 4 bases at J; junction bases unmatched: 6. The CDR3 length is 13 residues. Germline lookup yields CDR1 SQVTM and CDR2 ANQGSEA. CDR3 bases: TGCAGCAGTAGACAGGGGACCACCGGGGAGCTGTTTTTT. Translating it yields CSSRQGTTGELFF.

The genes are TRBV10-2 and TRBJ2-1; maybe TRBD2 (5 bases). Trimming took 9 bases from V and 8 from J, leaving 26 bases between them. The CDR3 has 16 residues. Germline CDR1 and CDR2: WSHSY and SAAADI. The CDR3 region is CASGPSSTGWPHEQFF. The CDR3 DNA follows: TGCGCCAGTGGGCCTAGCTCAACTGGCTGGCCCCATGAGCAGTTCTTC.

The table lists this clone with a count of one. The chain employs TRBV7-9 and TRBJ2-7; 9 bases match TRBD2. Germline V gene data show CDR1 as SEHNR and CDR2 as FQNEAQ (reference sequence). Trimming removed 5 bases from V and 3 bases from J; junction bases left unmatched: 8. This CDR3 has 15 residues. CDR3 amino acids: CASSPRLAENYEQYF. Here the CDR3 DNA reads TGTGCCAGCAGCCCCCGACTAGCGGAGAACTACGAGCAGTACTTC.

CDR3 nucleotide sequence: TGTGCCATCGGCGGCGAGAGCGGGGGATCCTACGAGCAGTACTTC. Its translation: CAIGGESGGSYEQYF. The chain links TRBV10-3 to TRBJ2-7, with 8 nucleotides matching TRBD2. Germline values: CDR1 ENHRY, CDR2 SYGVKD. The CDR3 covers 15 residues. V lost 8 bases to trimming and J lost 1 base; unmatched junction nucleotides: 10.

This chain uses TRBV28 with TRBJ1-2, with 8 bases fitting TRBD1. The junction had 6 bases not matched to a gene; V was cut back by 3 bases and J by 0 bases. Per germline, CDR1 MDHEN and CDR2 SYDVKM. The CDR3 has 16 residues. CDR3 loop: CASSLLDRVANYGYTF. The DNA for the CDR3 is TGTGCCAGCAGTTTGTTGGACAGGGTCGCTAACTATGGCTACACCTTC.

This chain uses TRBV29-1 with TRBJ2-3; TRBD1 matches at 8 bases. The CDR3 has 14 amino acids. The ends lost 6 bases at V and 1 base at J; junction bases unmatched: 6. Germline assignment: CDR1 SQVTM and CDR2 ANQGSEA. For the CDR3, the DNA is TGCAGCGTAGAACAGGGGGGCGGCACAGATACGCAGTATTTT. Translating gives CSVEQGGGTDTQYF.

The chain employs TRBV5-4 and TRBJ1-2, with D unresolved. CDR3 length: 16 amino acids. V gave up 0 bases and J gave up 0 bases, with 12 bases separating them. Germline values: CDR1 SGHNT, CDR2 YYREEE (reference sequence). The CDR3 region is CASSLGGTASNYGYTF. CDR3 nucleotides: TGTGCCAGCAGCTTGGGTGGTACTGCTTCTAACTATGGCTACACCTTC.